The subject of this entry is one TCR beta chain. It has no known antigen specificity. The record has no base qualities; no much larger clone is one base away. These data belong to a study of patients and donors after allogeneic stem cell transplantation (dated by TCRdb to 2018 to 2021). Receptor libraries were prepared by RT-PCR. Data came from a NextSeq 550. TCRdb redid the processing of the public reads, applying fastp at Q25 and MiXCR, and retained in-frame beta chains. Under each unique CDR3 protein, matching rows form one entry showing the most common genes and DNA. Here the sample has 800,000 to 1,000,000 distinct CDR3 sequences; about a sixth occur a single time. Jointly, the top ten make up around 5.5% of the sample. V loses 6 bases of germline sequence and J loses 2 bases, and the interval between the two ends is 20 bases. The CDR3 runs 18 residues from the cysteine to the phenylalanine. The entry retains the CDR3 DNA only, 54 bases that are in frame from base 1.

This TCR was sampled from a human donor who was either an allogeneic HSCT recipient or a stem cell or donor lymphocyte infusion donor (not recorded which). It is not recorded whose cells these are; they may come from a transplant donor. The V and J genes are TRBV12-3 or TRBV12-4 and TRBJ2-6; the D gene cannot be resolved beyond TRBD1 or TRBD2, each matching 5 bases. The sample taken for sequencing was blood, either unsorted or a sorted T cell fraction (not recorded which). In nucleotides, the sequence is TGTGCCAGCAGGGGACCGGGACGGGCACAGGCTGGGGCCAACGTCCTGACTTTC. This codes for CASRGPGRAQAGANVLTF.